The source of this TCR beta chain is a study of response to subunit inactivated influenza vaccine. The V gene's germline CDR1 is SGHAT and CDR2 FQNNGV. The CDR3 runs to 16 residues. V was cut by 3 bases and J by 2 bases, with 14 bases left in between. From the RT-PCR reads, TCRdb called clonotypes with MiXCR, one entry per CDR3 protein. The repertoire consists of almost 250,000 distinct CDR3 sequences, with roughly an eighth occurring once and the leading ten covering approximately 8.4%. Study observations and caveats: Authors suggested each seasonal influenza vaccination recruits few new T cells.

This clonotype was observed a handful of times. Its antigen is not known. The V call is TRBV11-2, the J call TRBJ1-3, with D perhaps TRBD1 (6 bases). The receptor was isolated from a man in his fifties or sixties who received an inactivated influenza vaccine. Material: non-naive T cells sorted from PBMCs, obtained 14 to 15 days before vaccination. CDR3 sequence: CASSLTQGGTGNTIYF. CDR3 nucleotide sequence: TGTGCCAGCAGCTTGACACAGGGAGGAACTGGAAACACCATATATTTT. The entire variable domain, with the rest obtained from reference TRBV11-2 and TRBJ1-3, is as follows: EAGVAQSPRYKIIEKRQSVAFWCNPISGHATLYWYQQILGQGPKLLIQFQNNGVVDDSQLPKDRFSAERLKGVDSTLKIQPAKLEDSAVYLCASSLTQGGTGNTIYFGEGSWLTVV.